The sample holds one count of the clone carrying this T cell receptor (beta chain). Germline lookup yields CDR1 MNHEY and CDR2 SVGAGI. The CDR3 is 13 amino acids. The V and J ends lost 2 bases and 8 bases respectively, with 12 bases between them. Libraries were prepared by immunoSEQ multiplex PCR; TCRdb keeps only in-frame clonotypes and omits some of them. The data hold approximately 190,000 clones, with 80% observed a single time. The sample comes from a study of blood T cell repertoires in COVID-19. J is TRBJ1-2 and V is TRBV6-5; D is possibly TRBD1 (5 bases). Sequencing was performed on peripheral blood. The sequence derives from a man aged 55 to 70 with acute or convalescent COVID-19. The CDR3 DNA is TGTGCCAGCAGTTACGATCGACAGAGGGGCTACACCTTC. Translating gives CASSYDRQRGYTF.